This T cell receptor beta chain was sequenced during a study of cytomegalovirus exposure and HLA in healthy donors. Trimming removed 6 bases from V and 4 bases from J; junction bases left unmatched: 8. The CDR3 sequence is 14 residues long. Germline V lookup: CDR1 SGHDN, CDR2 FVKESK. The PCR made use of 60 Vbeta and 13 Jbeta primers. The protocol was immunoSEQ multiplex PCR, while the TCRdb copy is restricted to in-frame clones and leaves out a portion. The repertoire holds 150,000 or so clones, with about 80% as singletons. The specimen was PBMCs. This sequence joins TRBV14 and TRBJ1-2; TRBD1 aligns across 7 bases. The clonotype comes from a middle-aged woman in good health and CMV-seronegative. The CDR3 bases are TGTGCCAGCAGTCCTACACAGGGGCCCTATGGCTACACCTTC. Its protein product is CASSPTQGPYGYTF.